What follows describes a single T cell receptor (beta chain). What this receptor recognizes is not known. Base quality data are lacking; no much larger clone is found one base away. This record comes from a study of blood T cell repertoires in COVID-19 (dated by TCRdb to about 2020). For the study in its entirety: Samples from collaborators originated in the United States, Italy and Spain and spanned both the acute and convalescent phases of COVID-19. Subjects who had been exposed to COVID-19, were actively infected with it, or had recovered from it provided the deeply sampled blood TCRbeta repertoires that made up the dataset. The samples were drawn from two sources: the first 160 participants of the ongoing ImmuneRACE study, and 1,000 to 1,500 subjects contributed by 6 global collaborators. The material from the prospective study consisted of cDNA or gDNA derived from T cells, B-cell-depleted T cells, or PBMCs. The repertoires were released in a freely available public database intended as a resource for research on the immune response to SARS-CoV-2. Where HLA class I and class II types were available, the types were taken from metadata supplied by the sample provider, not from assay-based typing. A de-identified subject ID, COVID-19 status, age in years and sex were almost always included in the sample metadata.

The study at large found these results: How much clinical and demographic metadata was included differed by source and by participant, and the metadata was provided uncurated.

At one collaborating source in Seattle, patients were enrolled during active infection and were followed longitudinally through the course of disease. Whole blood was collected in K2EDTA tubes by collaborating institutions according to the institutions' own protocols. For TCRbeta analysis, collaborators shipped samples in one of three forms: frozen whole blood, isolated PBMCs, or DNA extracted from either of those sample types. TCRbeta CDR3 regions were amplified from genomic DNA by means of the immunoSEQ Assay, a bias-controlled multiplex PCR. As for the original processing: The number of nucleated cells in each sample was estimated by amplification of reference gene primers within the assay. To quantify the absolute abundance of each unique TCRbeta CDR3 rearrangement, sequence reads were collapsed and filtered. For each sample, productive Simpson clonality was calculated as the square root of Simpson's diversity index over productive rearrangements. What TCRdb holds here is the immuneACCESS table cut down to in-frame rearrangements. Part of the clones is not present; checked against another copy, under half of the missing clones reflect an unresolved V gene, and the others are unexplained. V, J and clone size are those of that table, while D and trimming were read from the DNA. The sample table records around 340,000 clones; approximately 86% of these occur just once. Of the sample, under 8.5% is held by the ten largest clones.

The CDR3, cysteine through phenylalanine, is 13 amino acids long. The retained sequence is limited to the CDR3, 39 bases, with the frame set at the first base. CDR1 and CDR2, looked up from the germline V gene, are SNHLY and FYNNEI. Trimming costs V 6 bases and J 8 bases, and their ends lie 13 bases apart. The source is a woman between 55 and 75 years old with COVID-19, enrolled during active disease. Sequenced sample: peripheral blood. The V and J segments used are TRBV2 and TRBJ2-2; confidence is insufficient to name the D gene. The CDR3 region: CASRVDSTGELFF. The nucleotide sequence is TGTGCCAGCAGAGTCGACTCGACTGGGGAGCTGTTTTTT. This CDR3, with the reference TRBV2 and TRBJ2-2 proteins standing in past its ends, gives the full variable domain EPEVTQTPSHQVTQMGQEVILRCVPISNHLYFYWYRQILGQKVEFLVSFYNNEISEKSEIFDDQFSVERPDGSNFTLKIRSTKLEDSAMYFCASRVDSTGELFFGEGSRLTVL.